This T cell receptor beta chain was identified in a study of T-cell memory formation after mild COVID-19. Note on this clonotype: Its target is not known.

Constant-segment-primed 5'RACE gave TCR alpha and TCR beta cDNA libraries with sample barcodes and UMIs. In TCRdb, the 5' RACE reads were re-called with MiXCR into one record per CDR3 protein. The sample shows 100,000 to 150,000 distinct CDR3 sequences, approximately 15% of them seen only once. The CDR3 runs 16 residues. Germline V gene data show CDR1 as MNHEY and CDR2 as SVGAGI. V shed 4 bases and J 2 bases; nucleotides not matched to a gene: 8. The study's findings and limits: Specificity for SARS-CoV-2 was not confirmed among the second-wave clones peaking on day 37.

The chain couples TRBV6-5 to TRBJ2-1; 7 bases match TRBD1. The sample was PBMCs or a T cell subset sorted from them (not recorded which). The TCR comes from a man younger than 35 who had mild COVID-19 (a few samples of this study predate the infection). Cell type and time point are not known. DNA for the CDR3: TGTGCCAGCAGTTTCGACAGGGTGGGGGCCTACAATGAGCAGTTCTTC. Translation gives CASSFDRVGAYNEQFF.